The 32 T cell receptor beta chains listed next were all sequenced from one sample in a study of monozygotic twins with inflammatory bowel disease. For each CDR3 protein, TCRdb gives one entry from its re-call of the 5' RACE reads, without DNA. The sample totals 350,000 to 550,000 distinct CDR3 sequences. Sequencing input: blood. The receptor set was obtained from a human donor with ulcerative colitis or Crohn's disease, or a healthy co-twin of an affected twin (not recorded which).

The chain is built from TRBV18 and TRBJ1-1. This CDR3 spans 12 amino acids. Per germline, CDR1 KGHSH and CDR2 LQKENI. This CDR3 reads CASSPWQTEAFF.

This chain links TRBV6-2 or TRBV6-3 with TRBJ2-3; TCRdb outputs TRBD2, but without DNA this stays unchecked. The germline V gene encodes CDR1 MNHEY and CDR2 SVGEGT. The CDR3 extends over 16 amino acids. The CDR3 loop reads CASSYSSGELMDTQYF.

This chain joins TRBV7-9 and TRBJ2-3. Germline lookup yields CDR1 SEHNR and CDR2 FQNEAQ (reference sequence). The CDR3 is 17 amino acids. The CDR3 here is CASTIRLGGVSTDTQYF.

This rearrangement joins TRBV7-6 to TRBJ2-7; TCRdb picks TRBD1, but there is no DNA to check that call. The germline V gene has CDR1 SGHVS and CDR2 FNYEAQ. This CDR3 is 16 amino acids long. The CDR3 protein is CASSLASDSLTYEQYF.

The chain combines TRBV7-2 with TRBJ1-1; TCRdb indicates TRBD1, and absent DNA this call remains unverified. This CDR3 region has 13 residues. Germline V gives CDR1 SGHTA, CDR2 FQGNSA. CDR3: CASSLWDPTEAFF.

The chain links TRBV7-2 to TRBJ2-7; lacking DNA, the TRBD1 call made by TCRdb goes unchecked. Germline lookup yields CDR1 SGHTA and CDR2 FQGNSA. The CDR3 loop spans 16 amino acids. CDR3 loop: CASSFFAPGQGYEQYF.

V is TRBV6-5 and J is TRBJ1-1. CDR3 length: 11 residues. Germline V gene data show CDR1 as MNHEY and CDR2 as SVGAGI. CDR3 sequence: CASLGGPEAFF.

The gene calls are TRBV7-9 and TRBJ2-7; TCRdb's D gene call, TRBD2, goes unchecked for lack of DNA. CDR3 length: 16 amino acids. Looked up from germline, CDR1 is SEHNR and CDR2 is FQNEAQ (reference sequence). The CDR3 sequence: CASSLAPLAGGNEQYF.

This rearrangement joins TRBV7-9 to TRBJ1-1; as DNA is missing, the TRBD1 call by TCRdb cannot be tested. Per germline, CDR1 SEHNR and CDR2 FQNEAQ (reference sequence). CDR3 length: 13 amino acids. This CDR3 is CASTKGPVGEAFF.

The chain is built from TRBV3-1 and TRBJ1-1; the TCRdb D gene call, TRBD1, has no DNA to confirm it. The germline V gene encodes CDR1 LGHDT and CDR2 YNNKEL (reference sequence). CDR3 length: 15 residues. This CDR3 is CASSQEGGLGTEAFF. The full variable domain, rest sourced from reference TRBV3-1 and TRBJ1-1, is DTAVSQTPKYLVTQMGNDKSIKCEQNLGHDTMYWYKQDSKKFLKIMFSYNNKELIINETVPNRFSPKSPDKAHLNLHINSLELGDSAVYFCASSQEGGLGTEAFFGQGTRLTVV.

The V gene is TRBV20-1, the J gene TRBJ1-5. Germline V gene sequence: CDR1 DFQATT, CDR2 SNEGSKA (reference sequence). The length of the CDR3 is 13 residues. The CDR3 region is CSANRNSNQPQHF.

V is TRBV7-2 and J is TRBJ2-2; TCRdb lists TRBD2, though no DNA is available to test this call. The CDR3 length is 12 residues. In germline, CDR1 is SGHTA, CDR2 FQGNSA. CDR3 amino acids: CASFRLPGELFF.

The genes are TRBV3-1 and TRBJ2-7. Per germline, CDR1 LGHDT and CDR2 YNNKEL (reference sequence). The CDR3 is made up of 13 amino acids. The CDR3 is CASSSAKVYEQNF.

V and J are TRBV20-1 and TRBJ2-1; TCRdb lists TRBD1, though no DNA is available to test this call. The CDR3 has 13 amino acids. Germline CDR1 and CDR2: DFQATT and SNEGSKA (reference sequence). The CDR3 loop reads CSGRGITYNEQFF.

The chain uses TRBV20-1 and TRBJ2-3; as DNA is missing, the TRBD2 call by TCRdb cannot be tested. Germline V gene lookup returns CDR1 DFQATT and CDR2 SNEGSKA (reference sequence). The CDR3 has 20 amino acids. The CDR3 sequence is CSARDLGLAGLSRGTDTQYF.

The gene calls are TRBV5-1 and TRBJ2-1. From germline, CDR1 is SGHRS and CDR2 YFSETQ. The CDR3 contains 15 residues. CDR3 protein: CASSLGISSYNEQFF.

The chain uses TRBV7-2 and TRBJ2-1; as DNA is missing, the TRBD1 call by TCRdb cannot be tested. CDR3 length: 12 amino acids. Germline CDR1 SGHTA, CDR2 FQGNSA. The CDR3 spells CASSLSRFEQFF.

The chain combines TRBV24-1 with TRBJ2-1; there is no DNA to check the TCRdb D call of TRBD2. Per the germline V gene, CDR1 is KGHDR and CDR2 is SFDVKD. This CDR3 contains 17 residues. The CDR3 spells CATSDSPKRGSYNEQFF.

The chain employs TRBV7-9 and TRBJ2-1; the TCRdb D gene call, TRBD2, has no DNA to confirm it. The CDR3 extends over 17 amino acids. CDR1 is SEHNR and CDR2 is FQNEAQ in the germline V gene (reference sequence). CDR3 in amino acids: CASSLRAGSDSYNEQFF.

This sequence joins TRBV5-1 and TRBJ2-3; the TCRdb D gene call, TRBD1, has no DNA to confirm it. Germline assignment: CDR1 SGHRS and CDR2 YFSETQ. The CDR3 totals 12 residues. The CDR3 reads CASGLQGDTQYF. The full variable domain, with the rest looked up from reference TRBV5-1 and TRBJ2-3, is KAGVTQTPRYLIKTRGQQVTLSCSPISGHRSVSWYQQTPGQGLQFLFEYFSETQRNKGNFPGRFSGRQFSNSRSEMNVSTLELGDSALYLCASGLQGDTQYFGPGTRLTVL.

This sequence joins TRBV29-1 and TRBJ1-5; TCRdb designates TRBD1, a call that cannot be tested without DNA. The germline gives CDR1 SQVTM, CDR2 ANQGSEA. This CDR3 is 16 amino acids long. The chain's CDR3 is CSVSLGGRTGNQPQHF.

The V and J genes are TRBV29-1 and TRBJ2-7; with no DNA, the TCRdb D assignment of TRBD2 cannot be verified. The V gene's germline CDR1 is SQVTM and CDR2 ANQGSEA. This CDR3 has 14 amino acids. CDR3 loop: CSVLAGPLSYEQYF.

CDR3 sequence: CASSLVLAGAETQYF. The gene calls are TRBV5-1 and TRBJ2-5; with no DNA, the TCRdb D assignment of TRBD2 cannot be verified. Germline loops: CDR1 SGHRS, CDR2 YFSETQ. The CDR3 has 15 residues.

The rearrangement joins TRBV19 to TRBJ2-7; TCRdb returns TRBD2, unconfirmable since there is no DNA. The CDR3 extends over 14 amino acids. The germline V gene has CDR1 LNHDA and CDR2 SQIVND (reference sequence). CDR3 loop: CASSKLAGEGEQYF.

This rearrangement joins TRBV27 to TRBJ2-7; TCRdb names TRBD1, which stays unverified in the absence of DNA. CDR3 length equals 15 residues. Germline V gene lookup returns CDR1 MNHEY and CDR2 SMNVEV (reference sequence). CDR3 protein: CASSLAGPEGYEQYF.

The chain employs TRBV20-1 and TRBJ2-1. Per the germline V gene, CDR1 is DFQATT and CDR2 is SNEGSKA (reference sequence). CDR3 length: 12 amino acids. The CDR3 region is CSASTPYNEQFF.

J is TRBJ2-3 and V is TRBV20-1; with no DNA, the TCRdb D assignment of TRBD2 cannot be verified. Germline CDR1 is DFQATT and CDR2 is SNEGSKA (reference sequence). The CDR3 contains 13 residues. CDR3 loop: CSVKTSGGDTQYF.

The chain joins TRBV7-8 to TRBJ1-1. CDR3 length equals 15 residues. CDR1 is SGHVS, CDR2 FQNEAQ, per germline. CDR3: CASSLDPRMNTEAFF. The full variable domain, completed using reference TRBV7-8 and TRBJ1-1, is GAGVSQSPRYKVAKRGQDVALRCDPISGHVSLFWYQQALGQGPEFLTYFQNEAQLDKSGLPSDRFFAERPEGSVSTLKIQRTQQEDSAVYLCASSLDPRMNTEAFFGQGTRLTVV.

The rearrangement uses TRBV29-1 and TRBJ2-3; the D gene TCRdb calls, TRBD2, cannot be checked with no DNA. The germline gives CDR1 SQVTM, CDR2 ANQGSEA. The CDR3 loop spans 11 amino acids. CDR3 sequence reads: CSAQEGNTQYF.

The chain employs TRBV7-2 and TRBJ2-7; TCRdb lists TRBD2, though no DNA is available to test this call. The CDR3 runs 14 residues. CDR1 and CDR2 (germline): SGHTA, FQGNSA. CDR3 in amino acids: CASSSYRLGNEQYF.

The CDR3 sequence: CASSAFRDRVEKLFF. The rearrangement joins TRBV7-9 to TRBJ1-4; checking the TCRdb D call of TRBD1 is not possible without DNA. The CDR3 is made up of 15 amino acids. CDR1 is SEHNR and CDR2 is FQNEAQ in the germline V gene (reference sequence).

The chain uses TRBV4-3 and TRBJ2-2; no DNA is available, so the TRBD2 call from TCRdb remains unchecked. The CDR3 contains 17 residues. The germline V gene has CDR1 LGHNA and CDR2 YSLEER. CDR3 protein: CASSQDRGGSGTGELFF.